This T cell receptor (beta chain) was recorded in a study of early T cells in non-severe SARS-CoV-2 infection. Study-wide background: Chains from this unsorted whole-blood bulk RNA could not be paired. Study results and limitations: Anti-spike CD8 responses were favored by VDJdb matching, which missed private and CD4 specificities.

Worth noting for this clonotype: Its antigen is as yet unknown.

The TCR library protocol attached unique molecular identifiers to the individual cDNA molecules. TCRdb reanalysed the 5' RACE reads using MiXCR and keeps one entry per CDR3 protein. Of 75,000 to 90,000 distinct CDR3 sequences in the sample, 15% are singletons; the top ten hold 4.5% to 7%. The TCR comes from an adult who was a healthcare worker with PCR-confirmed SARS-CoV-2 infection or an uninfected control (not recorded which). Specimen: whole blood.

The CDR3 spells CASSKQGAGSLSSYNEQFF. For the CDR3, the DNA is TGTGCCAGCAGTAAACAGGGGGCAGGATCCTTAAGCTCCTACAATGAGCAGTTCTTC. The rearrangement joins TRBV2 to TRBJ2-1; TRBD1 aligns across 9 bases. The V and J ends lost 5 bases and 0 bases, in that order; junction bases with no gene match: 14. Germline lookup yields CDR1 SNHLY and CDR2 FYNNEI. The CDR3 spans 19 residues.